Listed below are T cell receptor beta chains from one sample, sequenced in a study of T cell responses to AZD1222 COVID-19 vaccine. This table comes from immunoSEQ multiplex PCR, and its TCRdb copy is limited to in-frame clones, with some not included. Of about 140,000 clones detected, 70% to 90% appear once; the ten largest clones hold about 5%. The sample in question was peripheral blood, obtained 28 days after the second AZD1222 dose. All receptors come from an adult who received the AZD1222 COVID-19 vaccine. CDR3s include the opening cysteine and the closing phenylalanine or tryptophan. Each record gives: V gene, D gene, clone size, J gene, CDR3 DNA, CDR3 protein. The D gene is left open where the match is weak. Expanded clones get a size class; other rows say once, few or many, or leave the size out.

TRBV9	-	-	TRBJ2-5	TGTGCCAGCAGCGTAGGTCACGGCTACTCGGAGACCCAGTACTTC	CASSVGHGYSETQYF
TRBV11-2	-	-	TRBJ1-1	TGTGCCAGCGGACAATTGAACACTGAAGCTTTCTTT	CASGQLNTEAFF
TRBV30	-	once	TRBJ2-1	TGTGCCTGGAGTGTATTGGGCAATGAGCAGTTCTTC	CAWSVLGNEQFF
TRBV5-1	TRBD2	-	TRBJ2-5	TGCGCCAGCAGCTTGGCAGCTGCTAGCGGTGGGGAGACCCAGTACTTC	CASSLAAASGGETQYF
TRBV27	TRBD1	-	TRBJ1-2	TGTGCCAGCAGTTCCCGGACAGGGGGCGGCTGGGCTCGGGACTATGGCTACACCTTC	CASSSRTGGGWARDYGYTF
TRBV10-2	TRBD2	-	TRBJ2-5	TGCGCCAGCAGTGAGATCACTAGCGGGGAGGGGACCCAGTACTTC	CASSEITSGEGTQYF
TRBV29-1	TRBD2	-	TRBJ2-1	TGCAGCGTGGGTCCCGGGACTAGCGGGAGCTCCTACAATGAGCAGTTCTTC	CSVGPGTSGSSYNEQFF
TRBV27	-	-	TRBJ2-4	TGTGCCAGCAGTTTAAAAGGCGGGCTGAGGGACATTCAGTACTTC	CASSLKGGLRDIQYF
TRBV2	-	-	TRBJ2-7	TGTGCCAGCAGTGTGTTACGGGGGCCCCACGAGCAGTACTTC	CASSVLRGPHEQYF
TRBV21-1	-	-	TRBJ1-5	TGTGCCAGCAGCAAAGGGGTGGGCAATCAGCCCCAGCATTTT	CASSKGVGNQPQHF
TRBV6-6	-	-	TRBJ1-2	TGTGCCAGCAGTTACCAGAGGGGACCCAACTATGGCTACACCTTC	CASSYQRGPNYGYTF
TRBV12-5	-	-	TRBJ1-3	TGTGCTAGTGGTGGGACTACTGGAAACACCATATATTTT	CASGGTTGNTIYF
TRBV11-2	TRBD1	-	TRBJ1-1	TGTGCCAGCAGCTTAGGACAGGGGATCACTGAAGCTTTCTTT	CASSLGQGITEAFF
TRBV18	-	-	TRBJ1-5	TGTGCCAGCATGGACGCAAATAGCAATCAGCCCCAGCATTTT	CASMDANSNQPQHF
TRBV4-1	TRBD2	-	TRBJ2-7	TGCGCCAGCAGCCTGTTTCGGACTAGCGGGGGGTCCAACTCCTACGAGCAGTACTTC	CASSLFRTSGGSNSYEQYF
TRBV10-1	TRBD1	-	TRBJ1-2	TGCGCCAGCAGTGAGTCCGACAGGGCGAGCGGCTACACCTTC	CASSESDRASGYTF
TRBV4-2	-	-	TRBJ2-1	TGTGCCAGCAGCCAAGATGGGCTAGCATCCTACAATGAGCAGTTCTTC	CASSQDGLASYNEQFF
TRBV24-1	-	-	TRBJ1-5	TGTGCCACCAGTGACCGAGATAGCAATCAGCCCCAGCATTTT	CATSDRDSNQPQHF
TRBV5-1	TRBD1	-	TRBJ2-3	TGCGCCAGCGATGCGACAGGGACAGATACGCAGTATTTT	CASDATGTDTQYF
TRBV7-6	-	medium-sized	TRBJ2-7	TGTGCCAGCAGCCCCGGACCAAACTACGAGCAGTACTTC	CASSPGPNYEQYF
TRBV6-4	-	-	TRBJ1-5	TGTGCCAGCAGTGAGAGCCGAAGGGCAGACAATCAGCCCCAGCATTTT	CASSESRRADNQPQHF
TRBV6-2/TRBV6-3	-	-	TRBJ2-3	TGTGCCAGCAGTTACTCTCTACTTTCGTTGGATACGCAGTATTTT	CASSYSLLSLDTQYF
TRBV6-5	TRBD1	-	TRBJ1-2	TGTGCCAGCAGTCAGACAGGGGGCGAGAACTATGGCTACACCTTC	CASSQTGGENYGYTF
TRBV18	-	-	TRBJ2-5	TGTGCCAGCTCACCAGCGACCGGAACCCAGTACTTC	CASSPATGTQYF
TRBV29-1	-	few	TRBJ1-5	TGCAGCGTTGGGGGGGGGAATCAGCCCCAGCATTTT	CSVGGGNQPQHF
TRBV6-2/TRBV6-3	-	-	TRBJ2-1	TGTGCCAGCAGTCTCGGACCCAGGGTTGACAATGAGCAGTTCTTC	CASSLGPRVDNEQFF
TRBV28	TRBD1	-	TRBJ1-1	TGTGCCAGCAGTTTCCCTCGGACAGGGGGCACTGAAGCTTTCTTT	CASSFPRTGGTEAFF
TRBV6-5	-	-	TRBJ1-1	TGTGCCAGCAGTTATACTACGCAAAACACTGAAGCTTTCTTT	CASSYTTQNTEAFF
TRBV4-2	-	-	TRBJ2-1	TGTGCCAGCAGCCAATCCGGTCAATACAATGAGCAGTTCTTC	CASSQSGQYNEQFF
TRBV7-6	TRBD2	-	TRBJ2-3	TGTGCCAGCATAATTGGGACTAGCGGGGGAGGCGGTACGCAGTATTTT	CASIIGTSGGGGTQYF
TRBV4-1	-	-	TRBJ2-7	TGCGCCAGCAGCCAAGATCTGGGAACCCTTGCCGAGCAGTACTTC	CASSQDLGTLAEQYF
TRBV7-6	-	-	TRBJ2-3	TGTGCCAGCAGCTTAAGGGCGGGACTTGCCACAGATACGCAGTATTTT	CASSLRAGLATDTQYF
TRBV7-8	-	-	TRBJ2-5	TGTGCCAGCAGCTTAGAGGTCTTTGGTGAGACCCAGTACTTC	CASSLEVFGETQYF
TRBV30	-	-	TRBJ1-4	TGTGCCTGGAGTAAATGGAGGGGCTTGGATGAAAAACTGTTTTTT	CAWSKWRGLDEKLFF
TRBV20-1	-	once	TRBJ1-3	TGCAGTGCTAGTGACCCGGTGCAGCCGGGAAACACCATATATTTT	CSASDPVQPGNTIYF
TRBV28	TRBD2	-	TRBJ2-4	TGTGCCAGCGAGCCGCGGGGGGGAGCCAAAAACATTCAGTACTTC	CASEPRGGAKNIQYF
TRBV27	-	-	TRBJ2-3	TGTGCCAGCAGTTTGTTCCGGGGGCTGAGAGATACGCAGTATTTT	CASSLFRGLRDTQYF
TRBV7-2	TRBD2	-	TRBJ2-3	TGTGCCAGCAGCTTAGGTCTAGCGGGAGGTACGCAGTATTTT	CASSLGLAGGTQYF
TRBV6-2/TRBV6-3	-	few	TRBJ1-2	TGTGCCAGCACCCCACAGGCCAACTATGGCTACACCTTC	CASTPQANYGYTF
TRBV2	-	-	TRBJ2-7	TGTGCCAGCACCCCCCCCAATACCTACGAGCAGTACTTC	CASTPPNTYEQYF
TRBV27	TRBD2	-	TRBJ2-5	TGTGCCAGCAGTTACCGACTAGCGGGAGGAGAGACCCAGTACTTC	CASSYRLAGGETQYF
TRBV9	TRBD2	once	TRBJ2-1	TGTGCCAGCAGCCCGCTTGCCGGGACTACTTACAATGAGCAGTTCTTC	CASSPLAGTTYNEQFF
TRBV19	-	-	TRBJ1-2	TGTGCCAGTAGTATAGGCCAATATGGCTACACCTTC	CASSIGQYGYTF
TRBV15	-	-	TRBJ2-5	TGTGCCACCAGCAGCGCCGGCAGGGGCGGAGGGGAGACCCAGTACTTC	CATSSAGRGGGETQYF
TRBV29-1	-	-	TRBJ1-1	TGCAGCGTTGATAGGGAGGAGGGGAATCCGCAAGCTTTCTTT	CSVDREEGNPQAFF
TRBV27	-	-	TRBJ2-7	TGTGCCAGCAGTTTATTCCCACAGGGAGGACCCTACGAGCAGTACTTC	CASSLFPQGGPYEQYF
TRBV7-9	-	-	TRBJ1-2	TGTGCCAGCAGCTGGGGGGAGGAGTATGGCTACACCTTC	CASSWGEEYGYTF
TRBV12-3/TRBV12-4	-	-	TRBJ1-1	TGTGCCAGCAGCCCTGACGTGGACATTAAAGCTTTCTTT	CASSPDVDIKAFF
TRBV25-1	-	-	TRBJ2-1	TGTGCCAGCAGTGAATATGGCCGACACTCCTACAATGAGCAGTTCTTC	CASSEYGRHSYNEQFF
TRBV28	TRBD1	-	TRBJ1-2	TGTGCCATATTGGCCGGGACAGTGATGGGGGGCTACACCTTC	CAILAGTVMGGYTF
TRBV19	-	-	TRBJ2-5	TGTGCCAGTAATAGACAGGGAGGGGAGACCCAGTACTTC	CASNRQGGETQYF
TRBV7-9	TRBD2	-	TRBJ2-7	TGTGCCAGCAGCCCACGACTAGCGGGGGGTGCCGGCGAGCAGTACTTC	CASSPRLAGGAGEQYF
TRBV4-1	-	-	TRBJ1-4	TGCGCCAGCAGCCAAGGGGCAGGGTCGGAAAAACTGTTTTTT	CASSQGAGSEKLFF
TRBV5-1	-	few	TRBJ2-7	TGCGCCAGCAGCTCTCCCCAGTACGAGCAGTACTTC	CASSSPQYEQYF
TRBV29-1	TRBD2	once	TRBJ2-1	TGCAGCGCCAATCCCACTGGGACTAGCGTTGGCGAGCAGTTCTTC	CSANPTGTSVGEQFF